These T cell receptor beta chains were read from a single sample in a study of blood T cell repertoires in COVID-19. Sequencing was performed with immunoSEQ multiplex PCR; in TCRdb, only in-frame clones are kept and a portion is missing. The sample lists 150,000 to 200,000 clones; less than 85% were seen once. Input material: peripheral blood. The source of these receptors is a man aged 50 or older who had recovered from COVID-19. Each CDR3 is given with its conserved first and last residue. Fields, in order: clone size, D gene, J gene, V gene, CDR3 length, CDR3 protein, CDR3 DNA. A D gene is named only where the DNA matches it firmly. Rows give clone size only sometimes, using once, few, many, or a class for an expanded clone.

>-|-|TRBJ2-1|TRBV7-2|15
CASSFEGADHNEQFF
TGTGCCAGCAGCTTCGAGGGAGCGGACCACAATGAGCAGTTCTTC
>-|TRBD2|TRBJ2-1|TRBV7-3|17
CASSLTSAAGGYNEQFF
TGTGCCAGCAGCTTAACGTCGGCAGCGGGAGGGTACAATGAGCAGTTCTTC
>-|TRBD1|TRBJ1-1|TRBV28|17
CASSLSHSTGANTEAFF
TGTGCCAGCAGTTTATCTCACTCGACAGGGGCGAACACTGAAGCTTTCTTT
>-|-|TRBJ2-3|TRBV7-7|15
CASSLSQRATDTQYF
TGTGCCAGCAGCTTATCCCAGCGGGCTACAGATACGCAGTATTTT
>-|-|TRBJ2-3|TRBV20-1|15
CSASNHGSSTDTQYF
TGCAGTGCTAGTAACCACGGGAGTAGCACAGATACGCAGTATTTT
>-|TRBD1|TRBJ2-1|TRBV2|17
CASSGTGTGARYNEQFF
TGTGCCAGCAGTGGAACCGGGACAGGGGCCCGTTACAATGAGCAGTTCTTC
>-|-|TRBJ1-2|TRBV12-3/TRBV12-4|11
CASSFSHGYTF
TGTGCCAGCAGTTTCTCCCATGGCTACACCTTC
>-|TRBD2|TRBJ2-3|TRBV5-4|16
CASSLSPSGSTDTQYF
TGTGCCAGCAGCTTGTCGCCTAGCGGGAGCACAGATACGCAGTATTTT
>-|-|TRBJ2-1|TRBV19|15
CASGHGGSPYNEQFF
TGTGCCAGTGGACACGGAGGGAGCCCCTACAATGAGCAGTTCTTC
>-|TRBD1|TRBJ1-1|TRBV9|14
CASSVGQMNTEAFF
TGTGCCAGCAGCGTGGGACAGATGAACACTGAAGCTTTCTTT
>once|-|TRBJ2-3|TRBV6-5|12
CASSSRRDTQYF
TGTGCCAGCAGTTCCCGGAGGGATACGCAGTATTTT
>-|-|TRBJ1-3|TRBV30|10
CAWGGSTIYF
TGTGCCTGGGGAGGGAGCACCATATATTTT
>-|TRBD2|TRBJ2-5|TRBV28|16
CASSPRASGRQETQYF
TGTGCCAGCAGTCCCCGGGCTAGCGGGAGGCAAGAGACCCAGTACTTC
>-|TRBD2|TRBJ2-1|TRBV18|15
CASLSETSGDNEQFF
TGTGCCAGCCTGTCCGAGACTAGCGGGGACAATGAGCAGTTCTTC
>-|TRBD1|TRBJ1-2|TRBV9|14
CASSVEQGARGYTF
TGTGCCAGCAGCGTAGAGCAGGGGGCGCGGGGCTACACCTTC
>-|TRBD2|TRBJ2-5|TRBV28|14
CASSWTSGQETQYF
TGTGCCAGCAGTTGGACTAGCGGGCAAGAGACCCAGTACTTC
>-|TRBD2|TRBJ2-5|TRBV7-2|14
CASSLGGRTETQYF
TGTGCCAGCAGCTTAGGCGGGAGGACGGAGACCCAGTACTTC
>few|-|TRBJ2-5|TRBV28|17
CASSSRLGGAYQETQYF
TGTGCCAGCAGTTCCCGATTGGGCGGGGCATACCAAGAGACCCAGTACTTC
>-|TRBD1|TRBJ1-4|TRBV6-6|15
CASSYTGQGPEKLFF
TGTGCCAGCAGTTACACGGGACAGGGCCCGGAAAAACTGTTTTTT
>-|TRBD1|TRBJ2-1|TRBV7-6|16
CASSPQGGGYSNEQFF
TGTGCCAGCAGCCCACAAGGGGGCGGGTATTCGAATGAGCAGTTCTTC
>-|TRBD2|TRBJ2-2|TRBV9|17
CASSAEGLAGGTGELFF
TGTGCCAGCAGCGCGGAGGGACTAGCGGGAGGCACCGGGGAGCTGTTTTTT
>-|-|TRBJ2-1|TRBV7-9|16
CASSFFPAGSDNEQFF
TGTGCCAGCAGCTTTTTTCCGGCGGGGTCGGACAATGAGCAGTTCTTC
>-|TRBD1|TRBJ2-1|TRBV6-4|12
CASSDSRGRKFF
TGTGCCAGCAGTGACTCCAGGGGGCGCAAGTTCTTC
>-|TRBD2|TRBJ2-1|TRBV7-3|15
CASSPDRGSYNEQFF
TGTGCCAGCAGCCCCGATCGCGGGAGCTACAATGAGCAGTTCTTC
>-|-|TRBJ2-7|TRBV15|16
CATSTLDRSSSYEQYF
TGTGCCACCAGCACTTTAGACAGGTCCAGCTCCTACGAGCAGTACTTC
>-|TRBD1|TRBJ1-5|TRBV2|15
CASSAGGTGNQPQHF
TGTGCCAGCAGTGCAGGGGGAACGGGCAATCAGCCCCAGCATTTT
>-|-|TRBJ2-7|TRBV11-1|16
CASSLAAASAYYEQYF
TGTGCCAGCAGCTTAGCGGCGGCTAGCGCTTACTACGAGCAGTACTTC
>-|TRBD2|TRBJ2-1|TRBV6-5|15
CASRSSGSSYNEQFF
TGTGCCAGCAGATCTAGCGGGAGCTCCTACAATGAGCAGTTCTTC
>-|TRBD2|TRBJ2-1|TRBV9|15
CASRKAGDGYNEQFF
TGTGCCAGCAGAAAAGCGGGAGACGGCTACAATGAGCAGTTCTTC
>-|-|TRBJ2-5|TRBV30|13
CAWSPQVQETQYF
TGTGCCTGGAGTCCGCAGGTCCAAGAGACCCAGTACTTC
>-|-|TRBJ1-1|TRBV19|15
CASSILGGSRTEAFF
TGTGCCAGTAGTATATTAGGGGGTAGTCGGACTGAAGCTTTCTTT
>-|-|TRBJ2-3|TRBV5-1|15
CASTGTSKPTDTQYF
TGCGCCAGCACCGGGACTTCTAAACCCACAGATACGCAGTATTTT
>-|TRBD2|TRBJ2-2|TRBV19|15
CASSRSGINTGELFF
TGTGCCAGTAGCCGTAGCGGGATTAACACCGGGGAGCTGTTTTTT
>-|-|TRBJ2-7|TRBV6-5|14
CASSRHRTAYEQYF
TGTGCCAGCAGCCGCCACCGTACAGCTTACGAGCAGTACTTC
>-|TRBD2|TRBJ2-5|TRBV5-1|16
CASSLVSGRLGETQYF
TGCGCCAGCAGCTTGGTTAGCGGGAGGTTAGGGGAGACCCAGTACTTC
>-|TRBD1|TRBJ1-1|TRBV18|15
CASSQARDRSTEAFF
TGTGCCAGCTCCCAGGCAAGGGACAGAAGCACTGAAGCTTTCTTT
>few|-|TRBJ2-6|TRBV6-5|13
CASTSRGANVLTF
TGTGCCAGCACTTCACGGGGGGCCAACGTCCTGACTTTC
>once|TRBD2|TRBJ2-3|TRBV11-2|18
CASSFSFSSGINTDTQYF
TGTGCCAGCAGCTTTTCATTTTCAAGCGGGATCAACACAGATACGCAGTATTTT
>-|-|TRBJ2-4|TRBV5-6|16
CASSLLDSRAKNIQYF
TGTGCCAGCAGCTTGTTGGACAGTCGAGCCAAAAACATTCAGTACTTC
>-|-|TRBJ1-1|TRBV15|14
CATSRDSRGTEAFF
TGTGCCACCAGCAGAGATAGTAGGGGCACTGAAGCTTTCTTT
>-|-|TRBJ1-2|TRBV5-1|16
CASTNGGDPPNYGYTF
TGCGCCAGCACTAACGGGGGGGACCCACCTAACTATGGCTACACCTTC
>once|TRBD2|TRBJ2-7|TRBV5-3|19
CARSRKGLAGGRRGWEQYF
TGTGCCAGAAGCCGAAAGGGACTAGCGGGAGGGCGACGGGGCTGGGAGCAGTACTTC
>-|TRBD1|TRBJ1-2|TRBV5-1|13
CASSLTGVYGYTF
TGCGCCAGCAGCTTGACAGGGGTCTATGGCTACACCTTC
>-|-|TRBJ1-2|TRBV7-2|13
CASSLSRVEYYTF
TGTGCCAGCAGCTTAAGTCGGGTTGAATACTACACCTTC
>-|-|TRBJ2-7|TRBV24-1|14
CATRAGTTSYEQYF
TGTGCCACCAGAGCCGGGACAACTTCCTACGAGCAGTACTTC
>-|-|TRBJ2-7|TRBV4-3|15
CASSQDPAGYYEQYF
TGCGCCAGCAGCCAAGATCCGGCAGGGTACTACGAGCAGTACTTC
>few|-|TRBJ1-5|TRBV28|16
CASSPPNVRLAGHVDF
TGTGCCAGCAGTCCTCCTAATGTCAGGCTCGCCGGCCATGTGGATTTT
>-|-|TRBJ2-2|TRBV5-1|16
CASSGGAISNTGELFF
TGCGCCAGCAGCGGGGGGGCAATTTCGAACACCGGGGAGCTGTTTTTT
>-|TRBD1|TRBJ1-1|TRBV7-8|14
CASRPGQGDTEAFF
TGTGCCAGCAGGCCGGGACAGGGGGACACTGAAGCTTTCTTT
>once|-|TRBJ2-7|TRBV6-5|11
CASQQFYEQYF
TGTGCCAGCCAACAATTCTACGAGCAGTACTTC
>-|TRBD2|TRBJ2-1|TRBV15|18
CATSRDPSGRITYNEQFF
TGTGCCACCAGCAGAGATCCCAGCGGGAGAATCACCTACAATGAGCAGTTCTTC
>-|TRBD2|TRBJ2-4|TRBV3-1/TRBV3-2|19
CASSQGFPGLAKDKNIQYF
TGTGCCAGCAGCCAAGGCTTCCCGGGACTAGCGAAGGACAAAAACATTCAGTACTTC
>-|TRBD2|TRBJ2-1|TRBV5-1|15
CASSLAVGRVREQFF
TGCGCCAGCAGCTTGGCCGTTGGGAGGGTTCGGGAGCAGTTCTTC